These T cell receptor beta chains were read from a single sample in a study of cytomegalovirus exposure and HLA in healthy donors. This table comes from immunoSEQ multiplex PCR, and its TCRdb copy is limited to in-frame clones, with some not included. The table includes under 45,000 clones, 77% detected once. Source material: PBMCs. The receptors shown here come from a man aged 30 to 39 in good health and CMV-seronegative. CDR3s include the opening cysteine and the closing phenylalanine or tryptophan. A D gene is named only where the DNA matches it firmly. Rows may omit the clone size; those that give it use once, few, many or a size class.

D | J | V | size | DNA | CDR3
- | TRBJ2-3 | TRBV6-4 | - | TGTGCCAGCAGTGCGGAGGTGGGCACAGATACGCAGTATTTT | CASSAEVGTDTQYF
TRBD2 | TRBJ2-3 | TRBV30 | - | TGTGCCTGGAGTGTCCTTAGCGGGAGCACAGATACGCAGTATTTT | CAWSVLSGSTDTQYF
TRBD2 | TRBJ2-1 | TRBV7-3 | few | TGTGCCAGCAGCTTAGGGGCGGGAGACCCCTACAATGAGCAGTTCTTC | CASSLGAGDPYNEQFF
- | TRBJ2-1 | TRBV25-1 | few | TGTGCCAGCTGGGGCGCTTCTTACAATGAGCAGTTCTTC | CASWGASYNEQFF
TRBD2 | TRBJ2-3 | TRBV7-2 | few | TGTTCGGGGACTAGCGGGAGTTTTAGCACAGATACGCAGTATTTT | CSGTSGSFSTDTQYF
- | TRBJ2-2 | TRBV28 | - | TGTGCCAGCAGTTTAATTCGACGGAGGGCGAACACCGGGGAGCTGTTTTTT | CASSLIRRRANTGELFF
- | TRBJ1-6 | TRBV2 | - | TGTGCCAGCAGTCCTAGTACCCGTCAGGGTGGGTCACCCCTCCACTTT | CASSPSTRQGGSPLHF
- | TRBJ2-1 | TRBV14 | - | TGTGCCAGCAGCCCCTTTAAGATCGGTGAGCAGTTCTTC | CASSPFKIGEQFF
- | TRBJ2-7 | TRBV5-1 | - | TGCGCCAGCAGAGTGGGAGACTACGAGCAGTACTTC | CASRVGDYEQYF
TRBD2 | TRBJ2-7 | TRBV9 | once | TGTGCCAGCAGCGTAGGGGCCGGGACTAGCGGCAGGAGGCTCTCTGGCGAGCAGTACTTC | CASSVGAGTSGRRLSGEQYF
TRBD1 | TRBJ2-4 | TRBV6-6 | - | TGTGCCAGCAGTTCGGGACAGGAGAAAAACATTCAGTACTTC | CASSSGQEKNIQYF
TRBD1 | TRBJ2-5 | TRBV7-3 | few | TGTGCCAGCAGCTTATTAGGACAGGGCGGTACATCTCAAGAGACCCAGTACTTC | CASSLLGQGGTSQETQYF
- | TRBJ1-1 | TRBV13 | - | TGTGCCAGCAGTTTGACAGAGTCGAACACTGAAGCTTTCTTT | CASSLTESNTEAFF
- | TRBJ1-6 | TRBV11-2 | - | TGTGCCAGCAGCTCCCGACAAAGGGGTTCACCCCTCCACTTT | CASSSRQRGSPLHF
TRBD1 | TRBJ1-3 | TRBV4-3 | - | TGCGCCAGCAGCCAAGCTCTCGAACAGGGGTTCCGAAACACCATATATTTT | CASSQALEQGFRNTIYF
- | TRBJ1-1 | TRBV18 | once | TGTGCCAGCTCACCACCAGGGGGTTGGGCTGAAGCTTTCTTT | CASSPPGGWAEAFF
- | TRBJ1-3 | TRBV15 | few | TGTGCCACCAGCAGAACCACAGGGAACCCTTTTCTATCTGGAAACACCATATATTTT | CATSRTTGNPFLSGNTIYF
TRBD2 | TRBJ2-7 | TRBV7-9 | - | TGTGCCAGCAGCTTAGGCAGCGGGAGGGCCTCCGAGCAGTACTTC | CASSLGSGRASEQYF
TRBD1 | TRBJ1-4 | TRBV7-2 | - | TGTGCCAGCAGCTTAACAGGACAGGGGGCAACTAATGAAAAACTGTTTTTT | CASSLTGQGATNEKLFF
- | TRBJ1-3 | TRBV9 | - | TGTGCCAGCAGCCCCAGGGCCTTCTCTGGAAACACCATATATTTT | CASSPRAFSGNTIYF
- | TRBJ1-2 | TRBV9 | - | TGTGCCAGCAGCGTAGTCGAGGGACAAGGCTACACCTTC | CASSVVEGQGYTF
TRBD2 | TRBJ2-1 | TRBV10-3 | - | TGTGCCATCAACACAGGACTAGCGGGAGCCAATGAGCAGTTCTTC | CAINTGLAGANEQFF